This T cell receptor beta chain was profiled in a study of cytomegalovirus exposure and HLA in healthy donors. Study background: An early data release held tens of millions of unique TCRs from HLA-typed donors. General study results and limits: For TCR beta chains, V- and J-gene trimming was later linked to a missense DCLRE1C variant. Clonal expansion, a later analysis showed, was greater in HLA-associated TCR beta chains than in equally common others.

Primers included in the PCR were 60 Vbeta and 13 Jbeta primers. Clones were read by immunoSEQ multiplex PCR, and TCRdb kept only the in-frame ones, dropping some. The table has about 89,000 clones, around 86% seen once. The germline V gene encodes CDR1 GTSNPN and CDR2 SVGIG (reference sequence). The CDR3 is 13 residues long. Trimming cost V 1 base and J 10 bases; bases outside gene matches: 7. Those who donated were healthy bone marrow donors. As regards this clone: What it binds is unknown.

Sequencing was performed on PBMCs. The gene calls are TRBV30 and TRBJ1-5, with TRBD1 matching 7 bases. The TCR sequence derives from a female donor in good health and CMV-seropositive. The CDR3 nucleotides are TGTGCCTGGAGTGAGGGGGCGGATGATCCCCAGCATTTT. It is translated as CAWSEGADDPQHF.